Below are 19 T cell receptor beta chains sequenced from a single sample in a study of blood T cell repertoires in COVID-19. Clones were read by immunoSEQ multiplex PCR, and TCRdb kept only the in-frame ones, dropping some. The data show 120,000 to 150,000 clones, about 90% seen once. Sequenced material: peripheral blood. Every receptor here comes from a woman in her sixties with acute or convalescent COVID-19.

This chain connects TRBV7-6 to TRBJ2-7; 9 nucleotides line up with TRBD1. The CDR3 length is 15 residues. V dropped 5 bases and J dropped 4; count of bases not matched to a gene: 9. Germline CDR1 and CDR2: SGHVS and FNYEAQ. This CDR3 reads CASSTGTGTAYEQYF. The DNA of the CDR3 is TGTGCCAGCAGCACCGGGACAGGGACGGCGTACGAGCAGTACTTC.

The chain uses TRBV7-2 and TRBJ2-7; TRBD2 aligns across 7 bases. Germline values: CDR1 SGHTA, CDR2 FQGNSA. The trim removed 4 bases at V and 4 bases at J, leaving 7 bases unmatched. The CDR3 sequence is 14 residues long. The DNA of the CDR3 is TGTGCCAGCAGCTCAAGTCAGGGACTATACGAGCAGTACTTC. Amino acid sequence: CASSSSQGLYEQYF.

CDR3 loop: CALNRVRNTEAFF. CDR3 DNA: TGTGCCCTGAACAGGGTTCGGAACACTGAAGCTTTCTTT. The chain is built from TRBV6-5 and TRBJ1-1; D may be TRBD1 (6 bases). CDR3 length equals 13 residues. Germline CDR1 reads MNHEY; CDR2 reads SVGAGI. The germline V and J ends were trimmed by 11 bases and 1 base, with 14 bases remaining between them.

This chain links TRBV28 with TRBJ2-3, with 13 bases fitting TRBD2. The germline gives CDR1 MDHEN, CDR2 SYDVKM. V lost 4 bases to trimming and J lost 0 bases; unmatched junction nucleotides: 4. The CDR3 is 17 residues long. The CDR3 sequence is CASSYTSGGVSTDTQYF. The CDR3 DNA follows: TGTGCCAGCAGTTATACTAGCGGGGGGGTAAGCACAGATACGCAGTATTTT.

This sequence joins TRBV6-5 and TRBJ1-1; 7 bases are shared with TRBD1. V shed 5 bases and J 0 bases; nucleotides not matched to a gene: 6. The CDR3 covers 15 residues. In germline, CDR1 is MNHEY, CDR2 SVGAGI. The DNA for the CDR3 is TGTGCCAGCAGTACAAGACAGGGAATGAACACTGAAGCTTTCTTT. Protein product: CASSTRQGMNTEAFF.

The V and J genes are TRBV3-1 (or the pseudogene TRBV3-2) and TRBJ1-4, with TRBD1 matching 7 bases. The CDR3 is 15 amino acids. The trim removed 3 bases at V and 3 bases at J, leaving 4 bases unmatched. CDR1 and CDR2 (germline): LGHDT, YNNKEL (reference sequence). In nucleotides, the CDR3 is TGTGCCAGCAGCCAGCAGGGGGTTTCTAATGAAAAACTGTTTTTT. Residues: CASSQQGVSNEKLFF.

V is TRBV30 and J is TRBJ1-3; a weak D match, TRBD1 (5 bases). This CDR3 spans 15 amino acids. Trimming stripped 3 bases from V and 1 base from J, with 13 bases between. The germline V gene encodes CDR1 GTSNPN and CDR2 SVGIG (reference sequence). CDR3 nucleotide sequence: TGTGCCTGGAGCCGACTAGGGGCGTCTGGAAACACCATATATTTT. It codes for CAWSRLGASGNTIYF. Drawing the rest from reference TRBV30 and TRBJ1-3, the complete variable domain is SQTIHQWPATLVQPVGSPLSLECTVEGTSNPNLYWYRQAAGRGLQLLFYSVGIGQISSEVPQNLSASRPQDRQFILSSKKLLLSDSGFYLCAWSRLGASGNTIYFGEGSWLTVV.

The chain carries TRBV28 and TRBJ1-5; possibly TRBD1 for D (5 bases). This CDR3 spans 12 amino acids. Germline loops: CDR1 MDHEN, CDR2 SYDVKM. With 6 bases removed from V and 6 bases from J, the gap between germline ends came to 9 bases. For the CDR3, the DNA is TGTGCCAGCAGCTGGGGGGGTCAGCCCCAGCATTTT. Its protein product is CASSWGGQPQHF.

CDR3: CAISEGTGQAYGYTF. Written as DNA, the CDR3 is TGTGCCATCAGTGAGGGGACAGGCCAGGCTTATGGCTACACCTTC. The chain combines TRBV10-3 with TRBJ1-2; 8 bases agree with TRBD1. This CDR3 is built from 15 residues. Germline V lookup: CDR1 ENHRY, CDR2 SYGVKD. The J segment lost 5 bases and the V segment lost 2 bases, leaving 7 bases of the junction unmatched.

The table lists this clone with a count of one. The chain joins TRBV5-5 to TRBJ1-1; D gene unclear. The CDR3 has 12 residues. The ends were cut back, 0 bases at V and 11 bases at J, with 11 bases in the middle. The germline CDR1 and CDR2 sequences are SGHKS and YYEKEE (reference sequence). The CDR3 sequence: CASSLGMRSAFF. For the CDR3, the DNA is TGTGCCAGCAGCTTGGGCATGAGGTCGGCTTTCTTT.

Comment on this clone: One end of the junction is discordant with germline, which a read error may explain. The V call is TRBV9, the J call TRBJ1-2; D is ambiguous. The germline V gene encodes CDR1 SGDLS and CDR2 YYNGEE. CDR3 size: 13 residues. The CDR3 sequence is CASSVTPAERRNF. CDR3 nucleotides: TGTGCCAGCAGCGTAACCCCCGCTGAGAGGAGAAACTTC.

The V call is TRBV15, the J call TRBJ1-3, with 7 bases matching TRBD1. The germline gives CDR1 LNHNV, CDR2 YYDKDF (reference sequence). CDR3 length equals 19 residues. V trimming: 3 bases; J trimming: 0 bases; junction bases outside the gene matches: 14. The CDR3 nucleotides read TGTGCCACCAGCAGGACAATAGGGGCAGGGGGTCCCTCTGGAAACACCATATATTTT. Its protein is CATSRTIGAGGPSGNTIYF.

The gene calls are TRBV6-5 and TRBJ1-1, with 9 positions matching TRBD1. This CDR3 is built from 14 residues. CDR1 and CDR2 (germline): MNHEY, SVGAGI. Losses at the gene ends were 7 bases for V and 5 bases for J; bases not matched to a gene: 8. The DNA for the CDR3 is TGTGCCAGCACGACGGGACAGGGAGGTACTGAAGCTTTCTTT. It encodes CASTTGQGGTEAFF.

The chain is built from TRBV30 and TRBJ1-5; maybe TRBD1 (5 bases). CDR1 is GTSNPN and CDR2 is SVGIG in the germline V gene (reference sequence). This CDR3 comprises 13 residues. Trimming removed 1 base from V and 4 bases from J, with 8 bases in between. The CDR3 DNA is TGTGCCTGGAGTGGGCAGGGAAATCAGCCCCAGCATTTT. Protein sequence: CAWSGQGNQPQHF.

The CDR3: CATERTGGSTEAFF. CDR3 nucleotide sequence: TGTGCCACCGAACGGACAGGGGGAAGTACTGAAGCTTTCTTT. The rearrangement links TRBV19 to TRBJ1-1, with 10 nucleotides matching TRBD1. The V and J ends lost 10 bases and 5 bases, in that order; junction bases with no gene match: 10. Per germline, CDR1 LNHDA and CDR2 SQIVND (reference sequence). CDR3 size: 14 residues.

The rearrangement uses TRBV19 and TRBJ1-2, with 7 bases identical to TRBD1. CDR1 and CDR2 (germline): LNHDA, SQIVND (reference sequence). This CDR3 region has 14 residues. The J segment lost 2 bases and the V segment lost 4 bases, leaving 4 bases of the junction unmatched. In DNA form, the CDR3 reads TGTGCCAGTAGTACTACAGGGGCGAACTATGGCTACACCTTC. Translation gives CASSTTGANYGYTF.

This sequence joins TRBV9 and TRBJ1-3; D unresolved. Between the trimmed V and J ends, which lost 0 bases and 0 bases, there was a span of 16 bases. Germline assignment: CDR1 SGDLS and CDR2 YYNGEE. The CDR3 has 18 amino acids. In DNA form, the CDR3 reads TGTGCCAGCAGCGTAGCTACACCCGGCGGTGCCTCTGGAAACACCATATATTTT. Amino acids: CASSVATPGGASGNTIYF.

This clone has only one observation. The chain uses TRBV5-6 and TRBJ2-1; TRBD1 aligns across 9 bases. Germline CDR1 is SGHDT and CDR2 is YYEEEE. The CDR3 is made up of 16 amino acids. The ends lost 4 bases at V and 2 bases at J; junction bases unmatched: 7. In DNA, the CDR3 is TGTGCCAGCAGCCCACAGGGGGCCGGCCCCTACAATGAGCAGTTCTTC. This sequence encodes CASSPQGAGPYNEQFF.

This clone was recorded once. The chain couples TRBV27 to TRBJ2-5; 11 nucleotides agree with TRBD2. V shed 6 bases, J shed 2 bases, and the junction held 8 bases outside the gene matches. CDR1 is MNHEY, CDR2 SMNVEV, per germline (reference sequence). There are 16 residues in the CDR3. Here the CDR3 DNA reads TGTGCCAGCAGATTTCTAGCGGGGGGCCGTCAAGAGACCCAGTACTTC. Protein: CASRFLAGGRQETQYF.